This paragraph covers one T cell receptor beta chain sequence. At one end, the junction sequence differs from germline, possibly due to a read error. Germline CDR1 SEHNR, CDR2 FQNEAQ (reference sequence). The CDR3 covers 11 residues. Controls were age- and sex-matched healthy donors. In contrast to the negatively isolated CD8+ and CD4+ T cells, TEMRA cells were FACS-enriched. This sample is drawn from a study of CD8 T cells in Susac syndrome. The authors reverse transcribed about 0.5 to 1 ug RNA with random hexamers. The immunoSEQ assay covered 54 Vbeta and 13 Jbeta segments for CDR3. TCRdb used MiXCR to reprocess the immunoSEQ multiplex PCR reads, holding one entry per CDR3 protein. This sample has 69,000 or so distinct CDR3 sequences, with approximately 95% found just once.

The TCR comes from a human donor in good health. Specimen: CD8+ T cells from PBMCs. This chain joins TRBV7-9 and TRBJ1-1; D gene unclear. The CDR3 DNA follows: TGTGCCAGCATCTTAGACACTGAAGCTTTCTTT. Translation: CASILDTEAFF.